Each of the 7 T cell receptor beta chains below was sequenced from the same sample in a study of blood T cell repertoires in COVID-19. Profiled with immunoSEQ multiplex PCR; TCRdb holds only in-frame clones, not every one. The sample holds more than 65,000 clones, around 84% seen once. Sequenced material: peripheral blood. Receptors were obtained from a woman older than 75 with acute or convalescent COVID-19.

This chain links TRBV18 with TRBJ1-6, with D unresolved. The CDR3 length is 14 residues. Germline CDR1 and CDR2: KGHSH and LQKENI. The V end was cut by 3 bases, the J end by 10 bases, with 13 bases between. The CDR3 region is CASSPPRDGSPLHF. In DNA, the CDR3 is TGTGCCAGCTCACCTCCACGGGATGGGTCACCCCTCCACTTT.

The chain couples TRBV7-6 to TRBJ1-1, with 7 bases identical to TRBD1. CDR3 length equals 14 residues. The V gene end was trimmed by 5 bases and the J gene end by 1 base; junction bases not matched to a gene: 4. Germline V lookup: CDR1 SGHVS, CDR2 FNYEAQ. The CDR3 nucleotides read TGTGCCAGCAGCCCCGGACAGGAGAACACTGAAGCTTTCTTT. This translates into CASSPGQENTEAFF.

DNA of the CDR3: TGTGCCAGCAGTGATTGGCGGGGGGGGTTCACAGATACGCAGTATTTT. Translated: CASSDWRGGFTDTQYF. The chain uses TRBV2 and TRBJ2-3, with TRBD2 matching over 9 bases. V shed 3 bases, J shed 2 bases, and the junction held 6 bases outside the gene matches. This CDR3 is 16 amino acids long. Germline values: CDR1 SNHLY, CDR2 FYNNEI.

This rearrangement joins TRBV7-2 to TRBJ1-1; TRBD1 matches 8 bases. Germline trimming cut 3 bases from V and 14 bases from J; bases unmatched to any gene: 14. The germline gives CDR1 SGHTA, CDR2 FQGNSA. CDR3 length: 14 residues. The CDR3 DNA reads TGTGCCAGCAGCTTCTCGCAGGGGGCTCAGCGAGGCTTCTTT. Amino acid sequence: CASSFSQGAQRGFF.

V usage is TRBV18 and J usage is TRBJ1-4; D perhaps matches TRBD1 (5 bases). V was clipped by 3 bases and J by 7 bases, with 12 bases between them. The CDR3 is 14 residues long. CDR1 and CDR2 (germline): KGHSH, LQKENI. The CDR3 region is CASSPGQGGEKLFF. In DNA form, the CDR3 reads TGTGCCAGCTCACCGGGGCAGGGAGGTGAAAAACTGTTTTTT.

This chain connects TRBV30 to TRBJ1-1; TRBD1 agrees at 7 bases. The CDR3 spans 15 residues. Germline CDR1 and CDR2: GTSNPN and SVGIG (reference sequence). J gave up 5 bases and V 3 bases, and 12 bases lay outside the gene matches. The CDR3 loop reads CAWSPPGQRRTEAFF. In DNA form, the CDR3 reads TGTGCCTGGAGCCCACCGGGACAGAGAAGGACTGAAGCTTTCTTT.

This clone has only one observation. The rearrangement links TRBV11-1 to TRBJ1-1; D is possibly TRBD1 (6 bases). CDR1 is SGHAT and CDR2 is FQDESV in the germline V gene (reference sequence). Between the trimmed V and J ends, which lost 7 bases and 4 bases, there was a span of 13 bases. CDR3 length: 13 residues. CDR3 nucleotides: TGTGCCAGCACCCCAGGGGCGGGCACTGAAGCTTTCTTT. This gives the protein CASTPGAGTEAFF.